This T cell receptor (beta chain) was sequenced during a study of blood T cell repertoires in COVID-19. Study as a whole: Researchers got acute and convalescent COVID-19 samples from the United States, Italy and Spain. PBMCs, B-cell-depleted T cells, or T cells were the source of the cDNA or gDNA that made up the material.

This clone occurred once. Original handling: Amplified reference gene primers provided the basis for estimating nucleated cell counts. Sequencing was performed with immunoSEQ multiplex PCR; in TCRdb, only in-frame clones are kept and a portion is missing. The DNA gave D and trimming, while V, J and clone size come from that table. The sample gives more than 120,000 clones, roughly 88% of which show up once; around 26% is in the top ten. This CDR3 is built from 13 residues. The germline gives CDR1 SGHTA, CDR2 FQGNSA. Trimming took 5 bases from V and 9 from J; bases not matched to a gene: 6. The chain carries TRBV7-2 and TRBJ1-1; 10 bases are a match to TRBD1. Sequencing was done on a sample of peripheral blood. The sequence came from a human donor in a cohort sampled during active COVID-19. The CDR3 here is CASSPGQGEKAFF. For the CDR3, the DNA is TGTGCCAGCAGCCCCGGACAGGGGGAGAAAGCTTTCTTT.